This is a list of T cell receptor beta chains from one sample in a study of cytomegalovirus exposure and HLA in healthy donors. The protocol was immunoSEQ multiplex PCR, while the TCRdb copy is restricted to in-frame clones and leaves out a portion. The data show roughly 250,000 clones, roughly 86% seen once. Specimen: PBMCs. These receptors all stem from a woman aged 30 to 39 in good health and CMV-seropositive. The CDR3 runs from the conserved cysteine through the conserved F or W. The D gene is left open where the match is weak. Clone size appears in some rows only: once, few, many, or a class for an expanded clone.

j_call: TRBJ2-1
v_call: TRBV4-1
d_call: TRBD2
clone_size: -
cdr3_nt: TGCGCCAGCAGCCAAATTACCGGGACTAGCGGGAATGAGCAGTTCTTC
cdr3_aa: CASSQITGTSGNEQFF

j_call: TRBJ2-1
v_call: TRBV7-2
d_call: TRBD2
clone_size: -
cdr3_nt: TGTGCCAGCAGCCCTCTAGCGGGAGAATCCTATGAGCAGTTCTTC
cdr3_aa: CASSPLAGESYEQFF

j_call: TRBJ2-7
v_call: TRBV18
d_call: -
clone_size: once
cdr3_nt: TGTGCCAGCTCACCCTCCGGGGCCTACGAGCAGTACTTC
cdr3_aa: CASSPSGAYEQYF

j_call: TRBJ2-7
v_call: TRBV15
d_call: TRBD1
clone_size: -
cdr3_nt: TGTGCCACCAGCAGCGCTTGGGGGACAGGGTTGTCCGAGCAGTACTTC
cdr3_aa: CATSSAWGTGLSEQYF

j_call: TRBJ2-7
v_call: TRBV27
d_call: TRBD2
clone_size: once
cdr3_nt: TGTGCCAGCAGTCCTCGACTAGCGGGAACCTACGAGCAGTACTTC
cdr3_aa: CASSPRLAGTYEQYF

j_call: TRBJ1-5
v_call: TRBV27
d_call: TRBD1
clone_size: -
cdr3_nt: TGTGCCAGCAGTTCGTCCGGGACAGCATTTTATAGCAATCAGCCCCAGCATTTT
cdr3_aa: CASSSSGTAFYSNQPQHF

j_call: TRBJ2-1
v_call: TRBV7-9
d_call: TRBD1
clone_size: -
cdr3_nt: TGTGCCAGCAGCTTAGTAAGGGGGCTTAATGAGCAGTTCTTC
cdr3_aa: CASSLVRGLNEQFF

j_call: TRBJ2-7
v_call: TRBV27
d_call: TRBD2
clone_size: -
cdr3_nt: TGTGCCAGCAGTTGGTCTAGCGGGGGGGCCTACGAGCAGTACTTC
cdr3_aa: CASSWSSGGAYEQYF

j_call: TRBJ1-1
v_call: TRBV4-1
d_call: -
clone_size: -
cdr3_nt: TGCGCCAGCAGCCAAACCCGCCCAGTGAACACTGAAGCTTTCTTT
cdr3_aa: CASSQTRPVNTEAFF

j_call: TRBJ2-3
v_call: TRBV5-1
d_call: -
clone_size: -
cdr3_nt: TGCGCCAGCAGCTTGGTAACAGATACGCAGTATTTT
cdr3_aa: CASSLVTDTQYF

j_call: TRBJ2-7
v_call: TRBV6-1
d_call: TRBD1
clone_size: -
cdr3_nt: TGTGCCAGCAGGAGAGGGGGCTCGCAGTACTTC
cdr3_aa: CASRRGGSQYF

j_call: TRBJ2-7
v_call: TRBV27
d_call: TRBD1
clone_size: once
cdr3_nt: TGTGCCAGCAGTTTATCGGCGCCGCCCGACAGGGTGCGGGAGCAGTACTTC
cdr3_aa: CASSLSAPPDRVREQYF

j_call: TRBJ2-1
v_call: TRBV5-1
d_call: TRBD2
clone_size: -
cdr3_nt: TGCGCCAGCAGCTTGGCCCTAGCGGGAAGTTGGAATGAGCAGTTCTTC
cdr3_aa: CASSLALAGSWNEQFF

j_call: TRBJ1-1
v_call: TRBV5-1
d_call: -
clone_size: -
cdr3_nt: TGCGCCAGCAGCAAGGGGTGGGAAGCTTTCTTT
cdr3_aa: CASSKGWEAFF

j_call: TRBJ2-1
v_call: TRBV15
d_call: -
clone_size: once
cdr3_nt: TGTGCCACCAGCAGAGGAGGGGGCTCCTACAATGAGCAGTTCTTC
cdr3_aa: CATSRGGGSYNEQFF

j_call: TRBJ2-2
v_call: TRBV5-4
d_call: TRBD2
clone_size: -
cdr3_nt: TGTGCCAGCAGCTCTCCGGGACTAGCGGGAAGCACCGGGGAGCTGTTTTTT
cdr3_aa: CASSSPGLAGSTGELFF

j_call: TRBJ2-7
v_call: TRBV10-2
d_call: -
clone_size: -
cdr3_nt: TGCGCCAGCACCCATAGCTCGCAGGGGCCGAGGGTTGACGAGCAGTACTTC
cdr3_aa: CASTHSSQGPRVDEQYF

j_call: TRBJ2-1
v_call: TRBV27
d_call: TRBD2
clone_size: -
cdr3_nt: TGTGCCAGCAGTTTATCCGGACTAGCGGGAGTTGAGCAGTTCTTC
cdr3_aa: CASSLSGLAGVEQFF

j_call: TRBJ2-7
v_call: TRBV11-2
d_call: TRBD1
clone_size: -
cdr3_nt: TGTGCCAGCAGCCCGGACAGGTACAACGAGCAGTACTTC
cdr3_aa: CASSPDRYNEQYF

j_call: TRBJ2-1
v_call: TRBV28
d_call: -
clone_size: -
cdr3_nt: TGTGCCAGCAGTTTACCTAGCTCCGGTGAGCAGTTCTTC
cdr3_aa: CASSLPSSGEQFF

j_call: TRBJ1-1
v_call: TRBV27
d_call: TRBD1
clone_size: -
cdr3_nt: TGTGCCAGCAGTTTTAGTTTCGGTCCCGGGACAGGGAACACTGAAGCTTTCTTT
cdr3_aa: CASSFSFGPGTGNTEAFF

j_call: TRBJ2-1
v_call: TRBV4-2
d_call: TRBD1
clone_size: -
cdr3_nt: TGTGCCAGCAGCCCACAGGGGGATGAGCAGTTCTTC
cdr3_aa: CASSPQGDEQFF